The entry that follows covers one TCR beta chain sequence. These data come from a study of technical replicates of blood from a handful of donors. Losses at the gene ends were 2 bases for V and 5 bases for J; bases not matched to a gene: 8. The CDR3 runs 17 residues. CDR1 SGHTA and CDR2 FQGTGA come from the germline V gene. Libraries were prepared by immunoSEQ multiplex PCR; TCRdb keeps only in-frame clonotypes and omits some of them. The profile shows about 59,000 clones, around 93% of them singletons. The chain uses TRBV7-3 and TRBJ2-5, with 13 bases that match TRBD2. The clonotype originates from a human donor in good health. Some clones in this sample may be carry-over from other donors' samples. The sample consisted of PBMCs. Written as DNA, the CDR3 is TGTGCCAGCAGCTTAGCCCCGGGACTAGCGGGATCTGAGACCCAGTACTTC. This gives the protein CASSLAPGLAGSETQYF.